This T cell receptor beta chain came from a study of cytomegalovirus exposure and HLA in healthy donors. Study-wide results and limits: It was reportedly the case that the classifier diagnosed cytomegalovirus status with high specificity and sensitivity. The tendency of first-cohort TCR clusters to co-occur in the 130 or so validation repertoires was identified by a subsequent analysis.

A note on this clone: No antigen is known for it.

In germline, CDR1 is MNHEY, CDR2 SVGAGI. This CDR3 is built from 15 residues. V dropped 5 bases and J dropped 7; count of bases not matched to a gene: 8. Generated by immunoSEQ multiplex PCR, the TCRdb table keeps only in-frame clones and is missing some. The table lists some 110,000 clones, 75% to 90% of them singletons. V and J are TRBV6-5 and TRBJ1-4, with 9 bases aligning to TRBD1. Sequencing was carried out using PBMCs. The origin of this receptor is a man between 18 and 35 years old in good health and CMV-seropositive. Here the CDR3 reads CASSQQGAGGEKLFF. The CDR3 DNA follows: TGTGCCAGCAGTCAACAGGGGGCTGGAGGTGAAAAACTGTTTTTT.